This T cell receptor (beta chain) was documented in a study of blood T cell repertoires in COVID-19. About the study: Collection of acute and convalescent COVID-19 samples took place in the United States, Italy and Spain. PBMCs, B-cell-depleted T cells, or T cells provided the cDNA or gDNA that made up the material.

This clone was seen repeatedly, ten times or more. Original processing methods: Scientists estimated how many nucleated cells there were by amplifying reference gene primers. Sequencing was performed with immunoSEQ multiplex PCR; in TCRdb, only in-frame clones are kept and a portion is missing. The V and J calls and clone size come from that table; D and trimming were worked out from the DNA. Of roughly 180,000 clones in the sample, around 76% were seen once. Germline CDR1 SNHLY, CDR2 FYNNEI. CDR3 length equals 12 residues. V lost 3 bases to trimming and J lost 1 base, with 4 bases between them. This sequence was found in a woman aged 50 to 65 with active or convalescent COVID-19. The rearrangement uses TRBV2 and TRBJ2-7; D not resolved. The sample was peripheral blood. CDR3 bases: TGTGCCAGCAGTGACGGGTCCTACGAGCAGTACTTC. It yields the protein CASSDGSYEQYF.